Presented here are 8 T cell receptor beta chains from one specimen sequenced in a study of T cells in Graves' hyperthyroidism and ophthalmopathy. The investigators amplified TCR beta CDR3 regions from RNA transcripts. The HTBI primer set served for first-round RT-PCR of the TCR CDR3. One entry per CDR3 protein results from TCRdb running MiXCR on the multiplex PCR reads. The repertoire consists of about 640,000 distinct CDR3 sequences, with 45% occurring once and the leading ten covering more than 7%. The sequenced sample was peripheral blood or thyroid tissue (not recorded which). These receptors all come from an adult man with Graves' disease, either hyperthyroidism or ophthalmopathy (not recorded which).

CDR3 amino acids: CAISESAEPNQPQHF. The DNA of the CDR3 is TGTGCCATCAGTGAGTCGGCAGAGCCCAATCAGCCCCAGCATTTT. V and J are TRBV10-3 and TRBJ1-5, with D hard to call. The ends were cut back, 0 bases at V and 3 bases at J, with 9 bases in the middle. There are 15 residues in the CDR3. Germline V gene sequence: CDR1 ENHRY, CDR2 SYGVKD.

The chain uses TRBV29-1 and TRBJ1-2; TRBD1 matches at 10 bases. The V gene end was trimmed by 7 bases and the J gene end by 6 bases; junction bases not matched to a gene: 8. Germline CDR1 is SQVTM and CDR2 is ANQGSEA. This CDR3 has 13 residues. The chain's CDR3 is CSAVTGGANGYTF. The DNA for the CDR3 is TGCAGCGCAGTGACAGGGGGCGCGAATGGCTACACCTTC.

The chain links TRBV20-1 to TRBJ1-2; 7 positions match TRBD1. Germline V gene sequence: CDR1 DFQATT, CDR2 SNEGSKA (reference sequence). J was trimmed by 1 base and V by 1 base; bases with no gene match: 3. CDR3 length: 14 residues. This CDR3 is CSARGRDSNYGYTF. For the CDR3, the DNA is TGCAGTGCTAGAGGTCGGGACAGTAACTATGGCTACACCTTC.

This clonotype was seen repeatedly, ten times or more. The CDR3 DNA follows: TGCAGTGCTACCCGGGACAGGGAGCCCCAGCATTTT. It specifies CSATRDREPQHF. The chain uses TRBV20-1 and TRBJ1-5, with TRBD1 matching over 9 bases. The germline V gene encodes CDR1 DFQATT and CDR2 SNEGSKA (reference sequence). V lost 4 bases to trimming and J lost 8 bases; unmatched junction nucleotides: 3. The CDR3 consists of 12 residues.

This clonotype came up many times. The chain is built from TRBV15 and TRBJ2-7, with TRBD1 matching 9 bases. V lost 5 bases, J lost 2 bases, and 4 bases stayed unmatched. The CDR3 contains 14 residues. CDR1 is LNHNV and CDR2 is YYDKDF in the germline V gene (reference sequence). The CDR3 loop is CATSGDRGTYEQYF. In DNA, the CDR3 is TGTGCCACCAGCGGCGACAGGGGGACCTACGAGCAGTACTTC.

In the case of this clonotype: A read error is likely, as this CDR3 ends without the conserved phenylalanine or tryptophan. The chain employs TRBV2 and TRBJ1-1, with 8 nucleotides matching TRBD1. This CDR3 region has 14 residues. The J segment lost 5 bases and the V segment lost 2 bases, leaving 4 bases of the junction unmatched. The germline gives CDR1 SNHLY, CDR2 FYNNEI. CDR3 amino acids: CASSETDRVTEAFC. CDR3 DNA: TGTGCCAGCAGTGAAACGGACAGGGTAACTGAAGCTTTCTGT.

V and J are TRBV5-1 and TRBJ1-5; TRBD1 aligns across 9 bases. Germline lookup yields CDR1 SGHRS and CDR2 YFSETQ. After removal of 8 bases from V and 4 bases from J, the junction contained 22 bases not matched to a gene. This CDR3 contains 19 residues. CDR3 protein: CARQPGTGYEGSLNQPQHF. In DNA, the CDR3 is TGCGCCAGGCAACCCGGGACAGGGTACGAGGGATCCCTTAATCAGCCCCAGCATTTT.

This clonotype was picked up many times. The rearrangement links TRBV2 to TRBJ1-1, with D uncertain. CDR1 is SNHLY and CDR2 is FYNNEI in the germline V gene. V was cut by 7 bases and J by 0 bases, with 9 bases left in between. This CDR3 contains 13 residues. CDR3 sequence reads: CASIGFMNTEAFF. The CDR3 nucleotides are TGTGCCAGCATCGGCTTCATGAACACTGAAGCTTTCTTT.